These 8 T cell receptor beta chains were all obtained from the same sample, sequenced in a study of blood T cell repertoires in COVID-19. TCRdb's copy holds only in-frame clones and misses some; the assay was immunoSEQ multiplex PCR. The sample lists over 250,000 clones; about 90% were seen once. The sample was peripheral blood. The receptors here all came from a woman in her forties who had recovered from COVID-19.

The CDR3 loop reads CASSLAAGGSTDTQYF. CDR3 DNA sequence: TGTGCCAGCAGCTTAGCAGCGGGGGGTAGCACAGATACGCAGTATTTT. The genes are TRBV7-9 and TRBJ2-3, with 9 bases fitting TRBD2. The V segment lost 0 bases and the J segment 0 bases; nucleotides outside the gene matches: 1. The CDR3 is 16 amino acids. CDR1 and CDR2 from the germline V gene are SEHNR and FQNEAQ (reference sequence).

This chain uses TRBV6-2 or TRBV6-3 with TRBJ2-5; tentative D call: TRBD1 (6 bases). Germline CDR1 reads MNHEY; CDR2 reads SVGEGT. V was trimmed by 0 bases and J by 4 bases, leaving 9 bases between them. The CDR3 is 14 residues long. The CDR3 DNA follows: TGTGCCAGCAGTTACTCGATAGGGGGAGAGACCCAGTACTTC. The encoded protein is CASSYSIGGETQYF.

This chain uses TRBV5-5 with TRBJ2-7; 10 bases are shared with TRBD1. Germline V gene sequence: CDR1 SGHKS, CDR2 YYEKEE (reference sequence). CDR3 length: 14 residues. Trimming removed 2 bases from V and 6 bases from J; junction bases left unmatched: 5. CDR3 DNA sequence: TGTGCCAGCAGCTTAGGTGGACAGGGGGTCGAGCAGTACTTC. Encoded protein: CASSLGGQGVEQYF. The whole variable domain, remainder taken from reference TRBV5-5 and TRBJ2-7, is DAGVTQSPTHLIKTRGQQVTLRCSPISGHKSVSWYQQVLGQGPQFIFQYYEKEERGRGNFPDRFSARQFPNYSSELNVNALLLGDSALYLCASSLGGQGVEQYFGPGTRLTVT.

The rearrangement links TRBV30 to TRBJ1-6, with TRBD1 identical over 8 bases. The length of the CDR3 is 16 residues. CDR1 and CDR2 from the germline V gene are GTSNPN and SVGIG (reference sequence). Trimming cost V 2 bases and J 5 bases; bases outside gene matches: 8. Here the CDR3 DNA reads TGTGCCTGGAGTTCGTCGGACAGGGTGAATAATTCACCCCTCCACTTT. Translated: CAWSSSDRVNNSPLHF.

The chain couples TRBV21-1 to TRBJ1-1. TRBV21-1 corresponds to a pseudogene. CDR3 length: 15 residues. CDR3 amino acids: CASSKAGGISTEAFF. CDR3 nucleotides: TGTGCCAGCAGCAAAGCGGGAGGGATAAGCACTGAAGCTTTCTTT.

The chain uses TRBV5-1 and TRBJ1-5; 10 nucleotides match TRBD1. This CDR3 is 14 amino acids long. V was pared by 0 bases and J by 7 bases, with 1 base of the junction left unmatched. CDR1 is SGHRS, CDR2 YFSETQ, per germline. The CDR3 sequence is CASSLGTGGQPQHF. The CDR3 DNA reads TGCGCCAGCAGCTTGGGGACAGGGGGGCAGCCCCAGCATTTT. Full variable domain (rest looked up from reference TRBV5-1 and TRBJ1-5): KAGVTQTPRYLIKTRGQQVTLSCSPISGHRSVSWYQQTPGQGLQFLFEYFSETQRNKGNFPGRFSGRQFSNSRSEMNVSTLELGDSALYLCASSLGTGGQPQHFGDGTRLSIL.

This clone was detected only a few times. The chain carries TRBV20-1 and TRBJ1-3; D is unresolved. V lost 4 bases and J 3 bases, leaving 4 bases between the germline ends. The CDR3 covers 11 residues. Per germline, CDR1 DFQATT and CDR2 SNEGSKA (reference sequence). The CDR3 reads CSATSGNTIYF. The CDR3 DNA is TGCAGTGCTACCAGTGGAAACACCATATATTTT.

The chain combines TRBV29-1 with TRBJ2-2; D perhaps matches TRBD2 (5 bases). Germline V gives CDR1 SQVTM, CDR2 ANQGSEA. There are 11 residues in the CDR3. Trimming pared 7 bases from V and 9 bases from J, leaving 12 bases between. CDR3 amino acids: CSGGSARELFF. CDR3 in DNA: TGCAGCGGAGGGTCCGCCCGGGAGCTGTTTTTT.